One and the same sample provided the 19 T cell receptor beta chains below, sequenced in a study of tissue T cells after allogeneic stem cell transplantation. Time point described: mouse harvest day 14 after allogeneic transplant. Each mouse received 10^7 T-cell-depleted marrow cells plus 10^6 splenic CD5+ T cells by tail vein. This table comes from immunoSEQ multiplex PCR, and its TCRdb copy is limited to in-frame clones, with some not included. The sample has thousands of clones; more than 25% are singletons. Sequencing used skin. The receptors stem from a female BALB/c mouse given C57BL/6 T cells with graft-versus-host disease after an allogeneic hematopoietic cell transplant.

A note on this clone: Mouse names are used for the genes. With the read ending 1 residue before the CDR3 end, the germline J gene is used to fill in that end. V usage is TRBV4 and J usage is TRBJ2-7; TRBD2 matches 12 bases. The CDR3 loop spans 14 amino acids. J lost 7 bases, V lost 4 bases, and 5 bases had no gene match. Germline V gives CDR1 LGHDT, CDR2 YNNKQL (reference sequence). Partial CDR3 DNA: TGTGCCAGCAGCTTTGACTGGGGGGGCATGGAACAGTAC. Its translation is CASSFDWGGMEQY. The CDR3 in its entirety is CASSFDWGGMEQYF.

A word on this clone: Gene names and germline refer to mouse. The observed sequence ends 1 residue before the CDR3 terminus, with the missing tail filled in from the germline J gene. V usage is TRBV26 and J usage is TRBJ2-5; D is uncertain. The germline V gene encodes CDR1 KGHPV and CDR2 FQNQEV (reference sequence). Deletions cut 2 bases from V and 2 bases from J, with 5 bases between. This CDR3 has 13 amino acids. CDR3 DNA (partial): TGTGCCAGCAGTCTGCTCGGCCAAGACACCCAGTAC. Residues: CASSLLGQDTQY. The entire CDR3 reads CASSLLGQDTQYF.

Only a few counts were recorded for this clone. Mouse germline and gene names are used. The missing CDR3 end, 1 residue past where the read stops, is filled in from the germline J gene. J is TRBJ1-5 and V is TRBV1; 10 bases line up with TRBD1. The CDR3 is 17 amino acids. Losses at the gene ends were 3 bases for V and 0 bases for J; bases not matched to a gene: 5. Germline V gene sequence: CDR1 NSQYPW, CDR2 LRSPGD (reference sequence). CDR3 loop: CTCSARDRGYNNQAPLF. The CDR3 DNA, read in part, is TGCACCTGCAGTGCCCGGGACAGGGGTTATAACAACCAGGCTCCGCTT.

This clone was found a few times. The listed genes are named as in mouse. The read terminates 1 residue before the CDR3 end, so the remaining end is supplied by the germline J gene. The chain carries TRBV12-2 and TRBJ2-5, with 7 bases matching TRBD2. CDR1 is SGHLS and CDR2 is HYDKME in the germline V gene. The CDR3 is 14 residues long. V dropped 4 bases and J dropped 3; count of bases not matched to a gene: 6. CDR3 bases read: TGTGCCAGCTCCCGGACTGGAGGTCAAGACACCCAGTAC. Translation gives CASSRTGGQDTQY. From start to end, the CDR3 is CASSRTGGQDTQYF.

Regarding this clone: Mouse gene names apply. The CDR3 end falls 1 residue outside the read, so it is completed with the germline J gene. The chain recombines TRBV13-1 with TRBJ2-1; the match to TRBD2 covers 9 bases. CDR1 and CDR2 from the germline V gene are NSHNY and SYGAGN. This CDR3 region has 14 residues. V gave up 7 bases and J gave up 6 bases; unmatched junction bases: 8. The CDR3 here is CASGAWGGGAEQFF. Partial CDR3 DNA: TGTGCCAGCGGTGCCTGGGGGGGAGGTGCTGAGCAGTTC.

This clone was seen only a few times. The gene symbols are mouse symbols. The read stops 1 residue short of the end of the CDR3; the missing end is completed from the germline J gene. J is TRBJ2-3 and V is TRBV13-1; D perhaps matches TRBD1 (6 bases). Germline V CDR1 and CDR2: NSHNY, SYGAGN. The V gene lost 0 bases and the J gene lost 0 bases, with 8 bases spanning the gap. The CDR3 is 15 amino acids. CDR3 residues: CASSDAGTSAETLYF. Partial CDR3 DNA: TGTGCCAGCAGTGATGCCGGGACAAGTGCAGAAACGCTGTAT.

This clone was detected only a few times. Any gene name here is a mouse gene name. The CDR3 is cut off 1 residue early in the read; its end comes from the germline J gene. The chain links TRBV26 to TRBJ2-4; 8 bases agree with TRBD1. Germline V lookup: CDR1 KGHPV, CDR2 FQNQEV (reference sequence). The CDR3 has 14 residues. V lost 4 bases and J lost 1; bases outside the gene matches: 1. Partial CDR3 DNA: TGTGCCAGCAGTCAGGACAGGGGTCAAAACACCTTGTAC. It specifies CASSQDRGQNTLY. The complete CDR3 protein is CASSQDRGQNTLYF. The whole variable domain, remainder taken from reference TRBV26 and TRBJ2-4, is NSKVIQTPRYLVKGQGQKAKMRCIPEKGHPVVFWYQQNKNNEFKFLINFQNQEVLQQIDMTEKRFSAECPSNSPCSLEIQSSEAGDSALYLCASSQDRGQNTLYFGAGTRLSVL.

In this sample, this clone turned up a few times. Mouse germline and gene names are used. The CDR3 is cut off 1 residue early in the read; its end comes from the germline J gene. The rearrangement uses TRBV3 and TRBJ2-3, with D perhaps being TRBD1 or TRBD2 (6 bases each). The V and J ends lost 1 base and 1 base respectively, with 9 bases between them. This CDR3 comprises 15 residues. Germline loops: CDR1 SNHLY, CDR2 FYNGKV (reference sequence). The CDR3 DNA, read in part, is TGTGCCAGCAGCTTAGGGAGGGGGGGTGCAGAAACGCTGTAT. This gives the protein CASSLGRGGAETLY. The full CDR3 protein reads CASSLGRGGAETLYF. Full variable domain (missing parts from reference TRBV3 and TRBJ2-3): GPKVLQIPSHQIIDMGQMVTLNCDPVSNHLYFYWYKQILGQQMEFLVNFYNGKVMEKSKLFKDQFSVERPDGSYFTLKIQPTALEDSAVYFCASSLGRGGAETLYFGSGTRLTVL.

Only one count was recorded for this clone. The germline and genes are mouse ones. The read gets to within 1 residue of the CDR3 end, and the germline J gene fills in the rest. The gene calls are TRBV12-2 and TRBJ2-5, with D perhaps TRBD2 (6 bases). The CDR3 is made up of 15 amino acids. CDR1 is SGHLS, CDR2 HYDKME, per germline. V lost 0 bases, J lost 2 bases, and 11 bases lay in between. Incomplete CDR3 DNA: TGTGCCAGCTCTCTCCTCGATGGGGGCCAAGACACCCAGTAC. It encodes CASSLLDGGQDTQY. The entire CDR3 protein reads CASSLLDGGQDTQYF.

Turning to this clone: Mouse germline and gene names are used. The observed sequence ends 1 residue before the CDR3 terminus, with the missing tail filled in from the germline J gene. This sequence joins TRBV26 and TRBJ1-3, with D unclear. The V and J ends lost 0 bases and 3 bases respectively, with 6 bases between them. The CDR3 spans 14 residues. Germline CDR1 reads KGHPV; CDR2 reads FQNQEV (reference sequence). CDR3 DNA (partial): TGTGCCAGCAGTCTGTCAGGCTTTGGAAATACGCTCTAT. Protein sequence: CASSLSGFGNTLY. The entire CDR3 protein reads CASSLSGFGNTLYF.

Comments on this clone: Genes and germline come from the mouse. The CDR3 extends 1 residue past the end of the read, so its final part is completed from the germline J gene. The gene calls are TRBV13-3 and TRBJ2-7; perhaps TRBD1 as D (6 bases). With 2 bases removed from V and 4 bases from J, the gap between germline ends came to 10 bases. Germline-derived CDR1 and CDR2 are NNHDY and SYVADS. The CDR3 is made up of 13 amino acids. The CDR3 sequence is CASSDRGAYEQYF. The CDR3 DNA, read in part, is TGTGCCAGCAGTGACAGGGGCGCTTATGAACAGTAC.

Points on this clone: The genes are named according to mouse. The sequenced fragment ends 1 residue before the CDR3 boundary, so the rest is inferred from the germline J gene. The rearrangement joins TRBV24 to TRBJ2-7; the D is unclear. V shed 3 bases and J shed 4 bases, with 4 bases lying between them. CDR3 length equals 11 residues. From germline, CDR1 is KGHTA and CDR2 FRNEEI. CDR3 DNA, as far as it was read: TGTGCCAGCAGTCTCAGGTATGAACAGTAC. Amino acids: CASSLRYEQY. The whole CDR3 protein reads CASSLRYEQYF.

In this sample, this clone turned up a few times. Gene names and germline match the mouse. The read ends 1 residue early relative to the CDR3; the germline J gene fills the gap. The rearrangement joins TRBV1 to TRBJ2-3; 9 nucleotides align to TRBD2. The germline V gene has CDR1 NSQYPW and CDR2 LRSPGD (reference sequence). The CDR3 totals 16 residues. The V gene end was trimmed by 1 base and the J gene end by 0 bases; junction bases not matched to a gene: 2. CDR3 protein: CTCSAAGGVSAETLYF. CDR3 bases read: TGCACCTGCAGTGCAGCTGGGGGGGTTAGTGCAGAAACGCTGTAT.

Concerning this clone: Here the gene names and germline are mouse. With the read ending 1 residue before the CDR3 end, the germline J gene is used to fill in that end. The V gene is TRBV26, the J gene TRBJ2-4, with 9 nucleotides matching TRBD2. The CDR3 sequence is 16 residues long. From germline, CDR1 is KGHPV and CDR2 FQNQEV (reference sequence). Trimming removed 4 bases from V and 0 bases from J; junction bases left unmatched: 5. The sequenced CDR3 bases are TGTGCCAGCAGTCCGGACTGGGGTGCTAGTCAAAACACCTTGTAC. Translating it yields CASSPDWGASQNTLY. The complete CDR3 protein is CASSPDWGASQNTLYF.

Concerning this clone itself: Gene names refer to mouse genes. Read data end 1 residue before the CDR3 end; the end is taken from the germline J gene. The chain is built from TRBV26 and TRBJ2-1; 9 nucleotides align to TRBD2. CDR3 length: 15 residues. The germline V gene has CDR1 KGHPV and CDR2 FQNQEV (reference sequence). J lost 6 bases, V lost 5 bases, and 8 bases had no gene match. Here the CDR3 reads CASSSLGGGSAEQFF. CDR3 bases read: TGTGCCAGCAGTTCTCTGGGGGGGGGTAGTGCTGAGCAGTTC.

This clone was seen a handful of times. Any gene name here is a mouse gene name. The read is 1 residue too short to cover the CDR3 end, so that end is filled in from the germline J gene. Different DNA sequences within this sample yield the same CDR3. V and J are TRBV26 and TRBJ2-5; D is undetermined. V was shortened by 2 bases and J by 0 bases, with 3 bases between the two germline ends. Germline CDR1 KGHPV, CDR2 FQNQEV (reference sequence). The CDR3 loop spans 13 amino acids. Incomplete CDR3 DNA: TGTGCCAGCAGTCTGGGTAACCAAGACACCCAGTAC. It is translated as CASSLGNQDTQY. The full CDR3 protein reads CASSLGNQDTQYF.

Worth noting for this clone: Mouse gene names and germline throughout. Sequencing ends 1 residue short of the CDR3 end; the germline J gene provides the rest. V and J are TRBV15 and TRBJ2-4; 12 nucleotides agree with TRBD2. Trimming at V came to 6 bases and at J to 0 bases, leaving 4 bases not matched to a gene. The CDR3 contains 16 residues. CDR1 SGHND and CDR2 FRSKSL come from the germline V gene. CDR3 sequence: CASRRLGGHSQNTLYF. Incomplete CDR3 DNA: TGTGCCAGCAGAAGACTGGGGGGGCATAGTCAAAACACCTTGTAC.

Concerning this clone: Mouse gene names apply. CDR3 region: CAAAEPGSYEQYF. Incomplete CDR3 DNA: TGTGCAGCAGCCGAGCCAGGGTCCTATGAACAGTAC. The J gene is TRBJ2-7, the V gene TRBV5, with a tentative D call TRBD1 (5 bases). The missing CDR3 end, 1 residue past where the read stops, is filled in from the germline J gene. CDR1 is LGHNA and CDR2 is YNLKQL in the germline V gene (reference sequence). The CDR3 spans 13 residues.

As concerns this clone: The gene names given are mouse names. Incomplete CDR3 DNA: TGTGCCAGCAGTCCTTCCAACGAAAGATTATTT. Its translation is CASSPSNERLF. The full-length CDR3 reads as CASSPSNERLFF. The V gene is TRBV24, the J gene TRBJ1-4, with D hard to call. Read sequence stops 1 residue before the CDR3 end, and the germline J gene provides the missing end. This CDR3 is built from 12 residues. Trimming removed 4 bases from V and 1 base from J, with 1 base in between. CDR1 is KGHTA, CDR2 FRNEEI, per germline. The full variable domain, rest sourced from reference TRBV24 and TRBJ1-4, is VAGVTQTPRYLVKEKGQKAHMSCSPEKGHTAFYWYQQNQKQELTFLISFRNEEIMEQTDLVKKRFSAKCSSNSRCILEILSSEEDDSALYLCASSPSNERLFFGHGTKLSVL.